This entry lists 7 T cell receptor beta chains sequenced from one sample in a study (TCRdb year 2016). Receptor libraries were prepared by RT-PCR. The instrument given in TCRdb is Illumina MiSeq. The public reads were run again by TCRdb, first through fastp at Q25 and then through MiXCR, and only productive beta chains were kept. Under each unique CDR3 protein, matching rows form one entry showing the most common genes and DNA. The sample profile shows about 700,000 distinct CDR3 sequences; approximately 14% of them were found once. The top ten clones comprise just over 3.5% of the sample. Sequenced input: memory CD4+ T cells from blood. These receptors were collected from a female donor in good health, serving as a healthy control.

This clonotype was observed many times. CDR3 amino acids: CASSLGLAGERELFF. CDR3 DNA: TGTGCCAGCAGCCTGGGACTAGCGGGCGAGAGGGAGCTGTTTTTT. The chain uses TRBV12-3 or TRBV12-4 and TRBJ2-2; 12 bases are shared with TRBD2. The CDR3 has 15 amino acids. With 6 bases clipped from V and 9 bases from J, the junction kept 8 bases outside the gene matches.

The chain joins TRBV19 to TRBJ2-7, with D uncertain. The CDR3 consists of 12 residues. Germline V CDR1 and CDR2: LNHDA, SQIVND (reference sequence). The V end was cut by 3 bases, the J end by 4 bases, with 7 bases between. The CDR3 sequence: CASSMSGYEQYF. DNA for the CDR3: TGTGCCAGTAGTATGTCCGGATACGAGCAGTACTTC.

This clonotype was seen only a few times. The chain couples TRBV6-5 to TRBJ2-3; 12 bases are a match to TRBD2. The CDR3 is 17 amino acids. Germline loops: CDR1 MNHEY, CDR2 SVGAGI. Losses at the gene ends were 2 bases for V and 5 bases for J; bases not matched to a gene: 8. For the CDR3, the DNA is TGTGCCAGCAGTTACAATCGACTAGCGGGAGACGTAGATACGCAGTATTTT. Its protein is CASSYNRLAGDVDTQYF.

The gene calls are TRBV7-9 and TRBJ2-5; D may correspond to TRBD1 or TRBD2 (6 bases each). V was cut by 4 bases and J by 2 bases, with 17 bases left in between. In germline, CDR1 is SEHNR, CDR2 FQNEAQ (reference sequence). This CDR3 is built from 16 residues. The CDR3 region is CASSSGRTGAQETQYF. The CDR3 region has the DNA TGTGCCAGCAGCTCGGGCCGGACGGGGGCTCAAGAGACCCAGTACTTC.

This clonotype was seen a few times. The chain is built from TRBV5-1 and TRBJ1-6; D ambiguous. From germline, CDR1 is SGHRS and CDR2 YFSETQ. This CDR3 comprises 14 residues. Trimming cost V 0 bases and J 7 bases, with 8 bases left between them. Here the CDR3 reads CASSLEASNSPLHF. CDR3 nucleotides: TGCGCCAGCAGCTTGGAAGCGAGCAATTCACCCCTCCACTTT.

This clonotype was seen more than once but under ten times. The rearrangement joins TRBV5-5 to TRBJ1-2; no reliable D call. This CDR3 has 15 residues. The V end was cut by 2 bases, the J end by 9 bases, with 20 bases between. Germline V gives CDR1 SGHKS, CDR2 YYEKEE (reference sequence). The CDR3 bases are TGTGCCAGCAGCTTAGGCAGTTTAACAGTGGATCGCTACACCTTC. It codes for CASSLGSLTVDRYTF.

This clonotype was observed many times. The chain couples TRBV2 to TRBJ2-1, with 7 bases that match TRBD1. Germline assignment: CDR1 SNHLY and CDR2 FYNNEI. V trimming: 3 bases; J trimming: 3 bases; junction bases outside the gene matches: 5. The CDR3 extends over 15 amino acids. CDR3 in amino acids: CASSETGTSYNEQFF. CDR3 nucleotides: TGTGCCAGCAGTGAGACAGGGACGAGCTACAATGAGCAGTTCTTC.